The present entry profiles one T cell receptor (beta chain) with its context. The antigen it binds to is not known. Qualities for individual bases were not recorded, and no much larger clone is one base off. Donors were healthy HIV-negative adults with no recently reported acute infections or vaccinations. Every donor was a Caucasian adult residing in Nashville, Tennessee, USA. CD4+ T cells were enriched by magnetic negative selection; naive cells were then positively selected on CD45RA, and the negative fraction formed the memory subset. After blood collection by leukapheresis, PBMCs were isolated using Ficoll-Histopaque density gradient centrifugation and then cryopreserved in the vapor phase of liquid nitrogen. Analytical flow cytometry was used to check the purity and quantity of each magnetically sorted T cell population. From each sorted fraction, genomic DNA was isolated and quantified by UV absorbance on a Nanodrop 2000c.

The data derive from a study of shared clonotypes between healthy human individuals (dated by TCRdb to about 2020). Turning to the overall study: Two women and three men aged 18 to 49 years were included in the cohort. Each donor's leukapheresis produced roughly between about 0.9 and 9.5 billion PBMCs. The study deeply sequenced blood TCR repertoires of five healthy adults to estimate repertoire size and the extent of clonotype sharing between individuals. For each donor, CD4 naive and CD4 memory were each run on three plates, CD8 naive on two plates, and CD8 memory on one plate. Different laboratories and diverse techniques were used to prepare libraries and sequence TCR repertoires, to increase sequencing depth and limit assay-specific biases. What the research found in general, with its limitations: Because the study included only a small number of donors, the genetic and exposure-history diversity represented was limited. Based on pairwise subsampling, the degree of clonotype sharing among donors was expected to be affected by sequencing depth. Even with the large sequencing depth, rarefaction of the sorted-subset datasets indicated that sequencing was incomplete. Estimated clonotype richness was generally larger for naive than for memory subsets. Sampling was restricted to blood, and TCR repertoires in tissues likely differ from the TCR repertoires found in blood. Compared with non-shared clonotypes, clonotypes shared by all four sorted-subset donors had higher generation probabilities. Across four donors, roughly 5.1% of naive CD4, roughly 3.5% of naive CD8, around 2.5% of memory CD4, and roughly 0.41% of memory CD8 clonotypes were shared.

Based on the germline V gene, the CDR1 and CDR2 sequences are LGHNA and YSLEER. V and J lose 0 bases and 1 base, and a span of 27 bases separates them. The CDR3 holds 21 amino acids from the cysteine to the phenylalanine. Of the read, only the CDR3 DNA is kept; its 63 bases are in frame from base 1. TCR CDR3 regions were amplified from genomic DNA by multiplex PCR using the deep immunoSEQ assay. Genomic DNA extracted from each cell subset was distributed evenly over all wells of several immunoSEQ 96-well plates, and each plate served as one replicate. For sorted subsets, approximately 0.2 ug of genomic DNA, equivalent to roughly 33,000 T cell genomes, went into each replicate PCR. Purified libraries were quantified with a Qubit 3.0 fluorometer, sized on a Bioanalyzer 2100, and re-quantified with the KAPA Library Quantification kit. Each immunoSEQ 96-well plate was sequenced on its own single-read 150-cycle Illumina NextSeq 550 flow cell. From the authors' description of their analysis: The immunoSEQ output contained only junctional sequences without quality scores, so filtering could not match that applied to full-length reads. To assign V/J genes and CDR3, sequences were annotated against IMGT germline references using PyIR, a Python wrapper for IgBLAST v1.9. Any read was removed if the V/J assignment was weak (E-value above 1e-6), the CDR3 was missing, or the read contained stop codons, out-of-frame junctions, or ambiguous translated residues. V3J clonotypes were defined as sequences sharing an identical inferred V gene, J gene, and CDR3 amino acid sequence. Percentage overlap between repertoires was calculated by dividing the number of shared unique clonotypes by the size of the smaller repertoire. RTK rarefaction, the Chao1 estimator, and Recon v2.1 estimates of unobserved clonotypes were used to assess repertoire richness. Generation probabilities were computed with OLGA for all TCRbeta clonotypes obtained by the gDNA method from several donors. Here the immuneACCESS table is served through TCRdb, limited to in-frame sequences with V and J called. Missing clones are a known gap in these copies; in checked studies unresolved V genes cover under half, and the rest lacks a known reason. V, J and clone size are those of that table, while D and trimming were read from the DNA. The sample has roughly 2 million clones on record, 90% to 97% of them singletons. Roughly 0.13% of the sample belongs to the ten largest clones.

This sequence was found in a man younger than 30 in good health. Sequencing was performed on naive CD4+ T cells sorted from blood. The label giving this sample's cell subset or site can be read as: CD45RA+ positively selected. This sequence uses TRBV4-3 and TRBJ1-1, with a tentative D gene TRBD1 over 6 matching bases. The CDR3 here reads CASSQDRDNPISPTRNTEAFF. The sequenced DNA: TGCGCCAGCAGCCAAGACCGGGACAACCCGATATCCCCGACAAGGAACACTGAAGCTTTCTTT.